Listed here are 8 T cell receptor beta chains from one sample, sequenced in a study of cytomegalovirus exposure and HLA in healthy donors (TCRdb year 2017). Library prep was done by the immunoSEQ multiplex PCR assay. Here the immuneACCESS table is served through TCRdb, limited to in-frame sequences with V and J called. Missing clones are a known gap in these copies; in checked studies unresolved V genes cover under half, and the rest lacks a known reason. The table for this sample lists 95,000 to 150,000 clones; around 86% of them were counted only once. The ten largest clonotypes hold approximately 2% of the sample. Sequencing was performed on PBMCs. The receptors come from a woman between 18 and 29 years old in good health and CMV-seronegative.

The rearrangement joins TRBV5-4 to TRBJ1-1; TRBD1 might be the D (5 bases). Trimming removed 4 bases at V and 5 bases at J, with 30 bases between. Germline assignment: CDR1 SGHNT and CDR2 YYREEE (reference sequence). This CDR3 comprises 19 residues. The CDR3, as DNA: TGTGCCAGCAGCCCGTCACCGTGGGGGGTGAGGAATTCGGGGACTGAAGCTTTCTTT. Amino acid sequence: CASSPSPWGVRNSGTEAFF.

V is TRBV29-1 and J is TRBJ1-1; 12 nucleotides align to TRBD1. The V gene's germline CDR1 is SQVTM and CDR2 ANQGSEA. The junction had 8 bases not matched to a gene; V was cut back by 6 bases and J by 3 bases. There are 15 residues in the CDR3. This CDR3 reads CSVRDRGQIDTEAFF. CDR3 sequence (DNA): TGCAGCGTCCGGGACAGGGGGCAGATCGACACTGAAGCTTTCTTT.

The chain employs TRBV9 and TRBJ2-6, with 9 positions matching TRBD2. Germline V gene lookup returns CDR1 SGDLS and CDR2 YYNGEE. V shed 4 bases, J shed 3 bases, and the junction held 11 bases outside the gene matches. This CDR3 comprises 18 residues. The CDR3, as DNA: TGTGCCAGCAGCTACCAAGCGGGAGGATCGGGTGGGGCCAACGTCCTGACTTTC. Translating it yields CASSYQAGGSGGANVLTF.

This rearrangement joins TRBV19 to TRBJ2-1, with 7 bases lining up with TRBD2. This CDR3 is built from 17 residues. V gave up 5 bases and J gave up 2 bases; unmatched junction bases: 12. Germline V gene sequence: CDR1 LNHDA, CDR2 SQIVND (reference sequence). The CDR3 nucleotides read TGTGCCAGTAGTGCTGGCGGTGGGCGGGAGCCCTACAATGAGCAGTTCTTC. It codes for CASSAGGGREPYNEQFF.

The V and J genes are TRBV15 and TRBJ1-1, with TRBD1 identical over 7 bases. The V gene end was trimmed by 3 bases and the J gene end by 4 bases; junction bases not matched to a gene: 8. Germline V gene sequence: CDR1 LNHNV, CDR2 YYDKDF (reference sequence). This CDR3 spans 15 amino acids. The CDR3 coding sequence is TGTGCCACCAGCAGGACGGAGGGGGCGATCACTGAAGCTTTCTTT. Translated, it gives CATSRTEGAITEAFF. The entire variable domain, with the rest obtained from reference TRBV15 and TRBJ1-1, is as follows: DAMVIQNPRYQVTQFGKPVTLSCSQTLNHNVMYWYQQKSSQAPKLLFHYYDKDFNNEADTPDNFQSRRPNTSFCFLDIRSPGLGDTAMYLCATSRTEGAITEAFFGQGTRLTVV.

CDR3 DNA: TGCAGTGCCTCTAGAGTCGGGGAGCTGTTTTTT. Residues: CSASRVGELFF. The chain is built from TRBV20-1 and TRBJ2-2; D gene unclear. This CDR3 comprises 11 residues. V was trimmed by 6 bases and J by 7 bases, leaving 9 bases between them. Germline V gene sequence: CDR1 DFQATT, CDR2 SNEGSKA (reference sequence).

The genes are TRBV7-8 and TRBJ2-2; D is ambiguous. Trimming took off 5 bases at V and 4 bases at J, with 14 bases between the two ends. This CDR3 has 15 residues. The germline CDR1 and CDR2 sequences are SGHVS and FQNEAQ. CDR3 protein: CASSNRFSSTGELFF. CDR3 DNA sequence: TGTGCCAGCAGCAACCGTTTTAGCTCCACCGGGGAGCTGTTTTTT. Combining the CDR3 with reference TRBV7-8 and TRBJ2-2 gives the whole variable domain GAGVSQSPRYKVAKRGQDVALRCDPISGHVSLFWYQQALGQGPEFLTYFQNEAQLDKSGLPSDRFFAERPEGSVSTLKIQRTQQEDSAVYLCASSNRFSSTGELFFGEGSRLTVL.

The CDR3 DNA is TGTGCCAGCAGTGAACAACCAACAGGGATCTACGAGCAGTACTTC. Translated, it gives CASSEQPTGIYEQYF. This chain joins TRBV6-1 and TRBJ2-7; possible D gene TRBD1, 6 bases. The V end was cut by 2 bases, the J end by 3 bases, with 14 bases between. From germline, CDR1 is MNHNS and CDR2 SASEGT. The CDR3 covers 15 residues.